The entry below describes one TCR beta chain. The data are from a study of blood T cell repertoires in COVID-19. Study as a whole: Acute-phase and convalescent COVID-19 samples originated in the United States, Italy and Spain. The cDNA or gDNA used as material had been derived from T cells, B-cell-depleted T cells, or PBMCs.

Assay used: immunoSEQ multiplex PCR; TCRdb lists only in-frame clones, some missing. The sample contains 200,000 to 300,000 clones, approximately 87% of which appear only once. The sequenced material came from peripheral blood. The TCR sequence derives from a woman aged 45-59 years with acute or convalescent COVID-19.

CDR3 coding DNA: TGTGCCAGCAGCTTAGACAGGGAAACCGAGCAGTACTTC. Translating gives CASSLDRETEQYF. The J gene is TRBJ2-7, the V gene TRBV7-9, with TRBD1 as a possible D gene (6 bases). CDR1 is SEHNR and CDR2 is FQNEAQ in the germline V gene (reference sequence). V lost 1 base and J 6 bases, leaving 10 bases between the germline ends. The CDR3 loop spans 13 amino acids.